This T cell receptor (beta chain) was captured by sequencing in a study of response to subunit inactivated influenza vaccine. At least ten counts were recorded for this clonotype. A single record per CDR3 protein comes from TCRdb applying MiXCR to the RT-PCR reads. The sample holds hundreds of thousands of distinct CDR3 sequences, approximately 14% seen once. The germline V gene encodes CDR1 LNHNV and CDR2 YYDKDF (reference sequence). CDR3 length: 13 amino acids. The V gene end was trimmed by 8 bases and the J gene end by 2 bases; junction bases not matched to a gene: 6. This receptor was identified in a man aged 50 to 60 who received an inactivated influenza vaccine. The rearrangement links TRBV15 to TRBJ2-7, with 7 bases fitting TRBD1. The sample consisted of PBMCs from blood, taken 11 to 12 days after vaccination. CDR3 protein: CATGQETPYEQYF. The DNA for the CDR3 is TGTGCCACCGGACAGGAAACACCCTACGAGCAGTACTTC.